This record concerns one T cell receptor beta chain sequence. This record belongs to a study of blood T cell repertoires in COVID-19. Study-wide background: From the United States, Italy and Spain came samples of acute and convalescent COVID-19.

The V gene end was trimmed by 1 base and the J gene end by 5 bases; junction bases not matched to a gene: 7. Germline-derived CDR1 and CDR2 are SGHNT and YYREEE (reference sequence). CDR3 length: 15 amino acids. Authors' data handling: Amplifying reference gene primers gave estimates of nucleated cell counts. Produced via immunoSEQ multiplex PCR; TCRdb's table is partial and in-frame only. V and J calls and clone size are as listed in that table; D and trimming were resolved from the DNA. The sample consists of 240,000 or so clones, approximately 87% of them appearing once. The clonotype comes from a man between 60 and 75 years old with acute or convalescent COVID-19. The chain employs TRBV5-4 and TRBJ2-7, with 9 bases identical to TRBD1. What was sequenced was peripheral blood. CDR3 nucleotide sequence: TGTGCCAGCAGCTTGAAACCGGGACAGGGCGACGAGCAGTACTTC. Protein sequence: CASSLKPGQGDEQYF.